Listed below are T cell receptor beta chains from one sample, sequenced in a study of immune characterization of retroperitoneal liposarcoma. TCRdb re-called the PCR reads through MiXCR, storing one row per CDR3 protein. This table has approximately 10,000 distinct CDR3 sequences, 25% to 30% appearing once. The sequencing input was tumor tissue. The source is a male donor with retroperitoneal liposarcoma. CDR3s include the opening cysteine and the closing phenylalanine or tryptophan. The D gene is left open where the match is weak. Rows give clone size only sometimes, using once, few, many, or a class for an expanded clone.

abundance	j_gene	v_gene	d_gene	CDR3aa	CDR3nt
NA	TRBJ1-1	TRBV6-1	NA	CASRTDTINTEAFF	TGTGCCAGCAGAACGGACACAATCAACACTGAAGCTTTCTTT
medium-sized	TRBJ2-3	TRBV12-3/TRBV12-4	NA	CASSSDGRDTQYF	TGTGCCAGCAGTTCCGACGGGAGAGATACGCAGTATTTT
NA	TRBJ2-1	TRBV6-1	TRBD1	CASTPEGAYEQFF	TGTGCCAGCACTCCCGAGGGGGCCTACGAGCAGTTCTTC
few	TRBJ2-1	TRBV12-3/TRBV12-4	TRBD2	CASSFYRREGHNEQFF	TGTGCCAGCAGTTTCTATCGTCGGGAGGGTCACAATGAGCAGTTCTTC
medium-sized	TRBJ1-6	TRBV12-3/TRBV12-4	NA	CASTKGGSSYNSPLHF	TGTGCCAGCACCAAGGGGGGTAGCTCCTATAATTCACCCCTCCACTTT
NA	TRBJ2-1	TRBV7-1	TRBD2	CASSQWREGHNEQFF	TGTGCCAGCAGCCAGTGGCGGGAGGGCCACAATGAGCAGTTCTTC
NA	TRBJ2-5	TRBV6-1	NA	CASRQDQETQYF	TGTGCCAGCAGACAGGACCAAGAGACCCAGTACTTC
NA	TRBJ2-6	TRBV3-1	NA	CASSQAAGANVLTF	TGTGCCAGCAGCCAAGCGGCTGGGGCCAACGTCCTGACTTTC
few	TRBJ2-5	TRBV11-2	TRBD1	CASTKQGLGETQYF	TGTGCCAGCACCAAACAGGGGCTTGGAGAGACCCAGTACTTC
medium-sized	TRBJ2-5	TRBV12-3/TRBV12-4	TRBD1	CASSLGQGIQETQYF	TGTGCCAGCAGTTTAGGACAGGGGATTCAAGAGACCCAGTACTTC
NA	TRBJ2-2	TRBV24-1	NA	CATSVRTGELFF	TGTGCCACCAGTGTGAGGACCGGGGAGCTGTTTTTT
medium-sized	TRBJ2-7	TRBV6-6	TRBD2	CASSDSSGGAYNEQYF	TGTGCCAGCAGTGACTCGAGCGGGGGGGCCTACAATGAGCAGTACTTC
many	TRBJ2-7	TRBV6-1	NA	CASSEGDGSDSYEQYF	TGTGCCAGCAGTGAAGGAGATGGTAGCGACTCCTACGAGCAGTACTTC
few	TRBJ2-1	TRBV6-1	NA	CASRVRGEGEQFF	TGTGCCAGCAGGGTCAGGGGGGAAGGTGAGCAGTTCTTC
NA	TRBJ2-2	TRBV11-2	NA	CASSLDGPGAWAGELFF	TGTGCCAGCAGCTTAGATGGCCCGGGGGCGTGGGCCGGGGAGCTGTTTTTT
NA	TRBJ1-1	TRBV11-3	NA	CASSFPGYNTEAFF	TGTGCCAGCAGCTTCCCAGGGTATAACACTGAAGCTTTCTTT
medium-sized	TRBJ2-3	TRBV7-3	NA	CASSLQSTSDTQYF	TGTGCCAGCAGCCTCCAGTCTACCTCAGATACGCAGTATTTT
NA	TRBJ1-1	TRBV19	NA	CASSRNQNTEAFF	TGTGCCAGTAGCCGGAATCAGAACACTGAAGCTTTCTTT
large	TRBJ2-1	TRBV6-1	TRBD1	CASPDRSGGKAYNEQFF	TGTGCCAGCCCCGATCGTTCAGGGGGTAAGGCCTACAATGAGCAGTTCTTC
medium-sized	TRBJ2-1	TRBV7-2	TRBD2	CASSLASSGSSYSYEQFF	TGTGCCAGCAGCTTAGCTTCTAGCGGGAGTTCCTACTCCTACGAGCAGTTCTTC
NA	TRBJ1-2	TRBV28	NA	CASRDSFYGYTF	TGTGCCAGCAGGGACAGTTTCTATGGCTACACCTTC
many	TRBJ2-1	TRBV7-3	NA	CASSLHPPRGPNNEQFF	TGTGCCAGCAGCCTTCATCCTCCGAGGGGCCCCAACAATGAGCAGTTCTTC
NA	TRBJ2-1	TRBV10-3	TRBD2	CAISAGSGSKNEQFF	TGTGCCATCAGTGCCGGGAGCGGGAGTAAGAATGAGCAGTTCTTC
medium-sized	TRBJ2-3	TRBV6-5	TRBD2	CASSYSLGASGSETDTQYF	TGTGCCAGCAGTTACTCATTAGGGGCTAGCGGGAGCGAAACGGATACGCAGTATTTT
many	TRBJ2-1	TRBV12-3/TRBV12-4	TRBD2	CATRLAGFNNEQFF	TGTGCCACCCGATTAGCGGGCTTTAACAATGAGCAGTTCTTC
NA	TRBJ2-1	TRBV7-2	TRBD2	CASSRSGASGRYEQFF	TGTGCCAGCAGTCGATCTGGGGCTAGCGGGAGATATGAGCAGTTCTTC
many	TRBJ2-4	TRBV11-2	NA	CASSFSPRTDEQYF	TGTGCCAGCAGCTTCTCCCCTAGGACCGATGAGCAGTACTTC